A single sample gave rise to the 25 T cell receptor beta chains below, sequenced in a study of blood T cell repertoires in COVID-19. Assay used: immunoSEQ multiplex PCR; TCRdb lists only in-frame clones, some missing. The sample yields some 100,000 clones, around nine tenths seen once. Specimen: peripheral blood. The receptors were sampled from a man aged 65 to 85 with acute or convalescent COVID-19.

J is TRBJ2-7 and V is TRBV6-6; no definite D call. Germline CDR1 is MNHNY and CDR2 is SVGAGI (reference sequence). This CDR3 contains 14 residues. V was shortened by 5 bases and J by 6 bases, with 17 bases between the two germline ends. CDR3 loop: CASSALGSSGEQYF. The CDR3 nucleotides are TGTGCCAGCAGTGCTCTTGGCAGCTCGGGCGAGCAGTACTTC.

The genes are TRBV11-2 and TRBJ2-3; 8 bases align to TRBD2. Germline CDR1 is SGHAT and CDR2 is FQNNGV. The CDR3 runs to 15 residues. The V gene end was trimmed by 5 bases and the J gene end by 2 bases; junction bases not matched to a gene: 6. CDR3 loop: CASSQSGSLTDTQYF. The CDR3 DNA reads TGTGCCAGCAGCCAAAGCGGGAGCCTCACAGATACGCAGTATTTT.

This clone appeared a few times. The chain has TRBV5-4 and TRBJ2-1; 9 positions agree with TRBD2. The CDR3 is made up of 15 amino acids. J lost 6 bases, V lost 1 base, and 5 bases had no gene match. Germline-derived CDR1 and CDR2 are SGHNT and YYREEE (reference sequence). The CDR3 protein is CASSLRAGGSNEQFF. CDR3 DNA: TGTGCCAGCAGCTTGAGGGCGGGAGGGAGCAATGAGCAGTTCTTC.

V gene TRBV13 combines with J gene TRBJ2-6; 13 nucleotides match TRBD2. Germline trimming cut 5 bases from V and 2 bases from J; bases unmatched to any gene: 3. This CDR3 is built from 17 residues. Germline V gene data show CDR1 as PRHDT and CDR2 as FYEKMQ (reference sequence). CDR3 coding DNA: TGTGCCAGCAGCACGACTAGCGGGGGGACTGGGGCCAACGTCCTGACTTTC. Protein: CASSTTSGGTGANVLTF.

The chain recombines TRBV7-9 with TRBJ2-1; TRBD2 aligns across 8 bases. Looked up from germline, CDR1 is SEHNR and CDR2 is FQNEAQ (reference sequence). Germline trimming cut 1 base from V and 4 bases from J; bases unmatched to any gene: 6. The CDR3 length is 16 residues. The CDR3 is CASSLEGAGAYNEQFF. In DNA, the CDR3 is TGTGCCAGCAGCTTAGAGGGAGCGGGGGCGTACAATGAGCAGTTCTTC.

This chain links TRBV15 with TRBJ2-5; 8 bases are a match to TRBD2. V shed 4 bases, J shed 0 bases, and the junction held 7 bases outside the gene matches. The CDR3 extends over 16 amino acids. CDR1 and CDR2 from the germline V gene are LNHNV and YYDKDF (reference sequence). The CDR3 spells CATSTASGPNQETQYF. CDR3 sequence (DNA): TGTGCCACCAGCACGGCTAGCGGGCCAAACCAAGAGACCCAGTACTTC.

The V call is TRBV5-6, the J call TRBJ2-7, with a possible D match to TRBD1 (5 bases). Between the trimmed V and J ends, which lost 0 bases and 1 base, there was a span of 11 bases. Germline loops: CDR1 SGHDT, CDR2 YYEEEE. The CDR3 spans 15 residues. In nucleotides, the CDR3 is TGTGCCAGCAGCTTGGTTGCAGGGCAGTCCTACGAGCAGTACTTC. Amino acid sequence: CASSLVAGQSYEQYF.

The chain couples TRBV7-9 to TRBJ1-2; 7 nucleotides align to TRBD1. V lost 5 bases, J lost 0 bases, and 9 bases stayed unmatched. The CDR3 has 16 amino acids. Germline CDR1 and CDR2: SEHNR and FQNEAQ (reference sequence). The CDR3 region is CASSSPGTEANYGYTF. Here the CDR3 DNA reads TGTGCCAGCAGCAGTCCCGGGACAGAAGCTAACTATGGCTACACCTTC.

The chain combines TRBV28 with TRBJ2-1; 12 bases fit TRBD1. The CDR3 runs 13 residues. After removal of 5 bases from V and 15 bases from J, the junction contained 8 bases not matched to a gene. The germline V gene has CDR1 MDHEN and CDR2 SYDVKM. The chain's CDR3 is CASSPGQGAGGFF. CDR3 nucleotide sequence: TGTGCCAGCAGTCCGGGACAGGGGGCGGGAGGGTTCTTC. The full variable domain, with the rest looked up from reference TRBV28 and TRBJ2-1, is DVKVTQSSRYLVKRTGEKVFLECVQDMDHENMFWYRQDPGLGLRLIYFSYDVKMKEKGDIPEGYSVSREKKERFSLILESASTNQTSMYLCASSPGQGAGGFFGPGTRLTVL.

The chain employs TRBV9 and TRBJ2-1, with TRBD1 matching over 9 bases. The CDR3 runs to 16 residues. The germline V gene has CDR1 SGDLS and CDR2 YYNGEE. Unmatched junction bases numbered 5, after V lost 4 bases and J lost 0 bases. Here the CDR3 reads CASSSGQGNSYNEQFF. CDR3 in DNA: TGTGCCAGCAGCTCGGGACAGGGTAACTCCTACAATGAGCAGTTCTTC.

The V and J genes are TRBV18 and TRBJ2-5; TRBD2 might be the D (6 bases). The CDR3 extends over 14 amino acids. V was pared by 5 bases and J by 4 bases, with 14 bases between. The germline gives CDR1 KGHSH, CDR2 LQKENI. CDR3 protein: CASSANLGGETQYF. The DNA for the CDR3 is TGTGCCAGCTCAGCGAACCTGGGGGGAGAGACCCAGTACTTC.

The chain employs TRBV30 and TRBJ2-1; a possible D gene is TRBD1 (6 bases). The CDR3 has 14 residues. Germline V gives CDR1 GTSNPN, CDR2 SVGIG (reference sequence). V lost 2 bases and J lost 4, with 12 bases in between. CDR3 protein: CAWSRQDFYNEQFF. CDR3 sequence (DNA): TGTGCCTGGAGTAGACAGGATTTTTACAATGAGCAGTTCTTC.

The genes are TRBV3-1 (or the pseudogene TRBV3-2) and TRBJ1-2, with 7 positions matching TRBD1. The CDR3 is 15 amino acids. Germline V gene sequence: CDR1 LGHDT, CDR2 YNNKEL (reference sequence). With 6 bases clipped from V and 0 bases from J, the junction kept 7 bases outside the gene matches. CDR3: CASRNIQGTNYGYTF. Here the CDR3 DNA reads TGTGCCAGCAGAAACATACAGGGGACTAACTATGGCTACACCTTC.

The J gene is TRBJ2-1, the V gene TRBV5-6; 9 bases are shared with TRBD2. The CDR3 contains 14 residues. In germline, CDR1 is SGHDT, CDR2 YYEEEE. Trimming removed 3 bases from V and 5 bases from J; junction bases left unmatched: 3. The CDR3 DNA is TGTGCCAGCAGCTGGGGACTAGCAGACAATGAGCAGTTCTTC. Amino acid sequence: CASSWGLADNEQFF.

J is TRBJ2-6 and V is TRBV7-3, with TRBD2 as a possible D gene (5 bases). CDR1 and CDR2 (germline): SGHTA, FQGTGA. The CDR3 spans 16 residues. The ends were cut back, 4 bases at V and 1 base at J, with 11 bases in the middle. CDR3 sequence: CASSSGSYSGANVLTF. The CDR3 DNA sequence: TGTGCCAGCAGCTCGGGATCATATTCTGGGGCCAACGTCCTGACTTTC.

This chain connects TRBV5-4 to TRBJ2-5; 12 bases are a match to TRBD1. Germline CDR1 and CDR2: SGHNT and YYREEE (reference sequence). The CDR3 is 14 amino acids. The J segment lost 4 bases and the V segment lost 4 bases, leaving 2 bases of the junction unmatched. For the CDR3, the DNA is TGTGCCAGCAGCGGGGACAGGGGGCGAGAGACCCAGTACTTC. Protein: CASSGDRGRETQYF.

The chain employs TRBV6-5 and TRBJ2-3, with 10 nucleotides matching TRBD2. Germline CDR1 reads MNHEY; CDR2 reads SVGAGI. This CDR3 spans 15 amino acids. The V and J ends lost 6 bases and 1 base, in that order; junction bases with no gene match: 4. The CDR3 here is CASSQTSGGTDTQYF. The CDR3 DNA reads TGTGCCAGCAGCCAAACTAGCGGGGGCACAGATACGCAGTATTTT.

The chain is built from TRBV6-6 and TRBJ2-5, with D possibly matching TRBD1 (6 bases). CDR3 length equals 13 residues. Germline V CDR1 and CDR2: MNHNY, SVGAGI (reference sequence). V lost 6 bases and J 2 bases, leaving 10 bases between the germline ends. The CDR3 DNA sequence: TGTGCCAGCAGGTCAGGGGTACAAGAGACCCAGTACTTC. Translated: CASRSGVQETQYF.

This clone has a single count. The rearrangement joins TRBV6-5 to TRBJ1-2; D remains unclear. The CDR3 runs 15 residues. Trimming took off 2 bases at V and 1 base at J, with 11 bases between the two ends. Germline V gene lookup returns CDR1 MNHEY and CDR2 SVGAGI. Here the CDR3 DNA reads TGTGCCAGCAGTTACACTCCCATCCTTAACTATGGCTACACCTTC. This codes for CASSYTPILNYGYTF.

The chain has TRBV5-6 and TRBJ1-3; 7 bases agree with TRBD1. Germline V gives CDR1 SGHDT, CDR2 YYEEEE. The CDR3 length is 13 residues. J lost 7 bases, V lost 7 bases, and 8 bases had no gene match. The CDR3 region is CASFGQDGNTIYF. The DNA of the CDR3 is TGTGCCAGCTTTGGACAGGATGGGAACACCATATATTTT.

This clone came up once. The chain carries TRBV10-2 and TRBJ1-5, with 12 positions matching TRBD1. Germline CDR1 reads WSHSY; CDR2 reads SAAADI. CDR3 length equals 13 residues. V was clipped by 6 bases and J by 7 bases; unmatched bases: 1. CDR3 DNA: TGCGCCAGCAGGGGACAGGGGGCACAGCCCCAGCATTTT. It translates to CASRGQGAQPQHF.

The V call is TRBV6-5, the J call TRBJ2-7; 8 nucleotides align to TRBD1. V shed 6 bases, J shed 6 bases, and the junction held 10 bases outside the gene matches. The CDR3 consists of 14 residues. CDR1 and CDR2 from the germline V gene are MNHEY and SVGAGI. In nucleotides, the CDR3 is TGTGCCAGCAGCCCAGACAGGGGACGCTTCGAGCAGTACTTC. Amino acid sequence: CASSPDRGRFEQYF.

The CDR3 nucleotides are TGTGCCAGCAGGACAGCTAATACAGATACGCAGTATTTT. Translating gives CASRTANTDTQYF. The chain carries TRBV6-6 and TRBJ2-3, with D tentatively TRBD1 (5 bases). CDR3 length: 13 residues. V was pared by 6 bases and J by 3 bases, with 10 bases between. CDR1 is MNHNY and CDR2 is SVGAGI in the germline V gene (reference sequence).

The rearrangement joins TRBV7-6 to TRBJ2-3, with D possibly matching TRBD2 (7 bases). V lost 5 bases and J 1 base, leaving 16 bases between the germline ends. The CDR3 runs to 16 residues. The germline CDR1 and CDR2 sequences are SGHVS and FNYEAQ. Here the CDR3 DNA reads TGTGCCAGCAGCCCCCGTCAGGGGAGGGGCACAGATACGCAGTATTTT. Its protein is CASSPRQGRGTDTQYF.

V and J are TRBV10-1 and TRBJ2-2; 7 bases are shared with TRBD2. CDR3 length equals 13 residues. CDR1 is WNHNN and CDR2 is SYGVQD in the germline V gene (reference sequence). With V trimmed by 6 bases and J by 4 bases, 2 bases remained unmatched. The CDR3: CASRASGTGELFF. The CDR3 DNA reads as TGCGCCAGCAGGGCTAGCGGCACCGGGGAGCTGTTTTTT.